This section outlines one TCR beta chain sequence together with its context. Its antigen is unknown. Control samples came 1 year after myeloablative marrow transplants with methotrexate plus calcineurin inhibitor. V lost 2 bases, J lost 2 bases, and 6 bases stayed unmatched. This CDR3 comprises 17 residues. Per the germline V gene, CDR1 is MGHRA and CDR2 is YSYEKL. The method was immunoSEQ multiplex PCR; TCRdb's version includes in-frame clones alone and lacks a portion of them. This sample has 9,800 or so clones, with 80% to 90% found just once. This sample was included in a study of T cells after posttransplantation cyclophosphamide. Study results and caveats: Blood and skin or GI T cell repertoires showed limited TRB overlap. Recipient CMV seropositivity and CMV reactivation strongly tracked TRB clonality. Later post-transplant blood repertoires were often dominated by donor CD8+ memory clones.

This clonotype originated in a male patient aged 45 to 59 who received an allogeneic stem cell transplant from an unrelated donor, was CMV-positive, and had chronic GVHD only. Some of the T cells may derive from the graft donor. The chain is built from TRBV4-1 and TRBJ1-2; 12 bases map to TRBD1. The sequencing here drew on PBMCs, taken about 67 weeks after allogeneic stem cell transplant with calcineurin inhibitor and methotrexate. In nucleotides, the CDR3 is TGCGCCAGCAGCCAAACGTCCGGGACAGGGGGCAACTATGGCTACACCTTC. As protein: CASSQTSGTGGNYGYTF.